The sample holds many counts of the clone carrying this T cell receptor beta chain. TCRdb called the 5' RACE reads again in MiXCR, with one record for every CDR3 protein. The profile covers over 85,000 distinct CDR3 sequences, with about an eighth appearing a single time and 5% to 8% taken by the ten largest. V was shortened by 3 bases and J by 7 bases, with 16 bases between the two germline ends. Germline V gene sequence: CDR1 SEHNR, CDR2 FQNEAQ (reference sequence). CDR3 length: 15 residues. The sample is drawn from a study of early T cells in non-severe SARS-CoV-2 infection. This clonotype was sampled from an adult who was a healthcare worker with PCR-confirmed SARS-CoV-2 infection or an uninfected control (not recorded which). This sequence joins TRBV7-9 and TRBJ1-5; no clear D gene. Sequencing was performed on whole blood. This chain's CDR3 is CASSFSGRGIQPQHF. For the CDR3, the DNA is TGTGCCAGCAGCTTCAGCGGCCGTGGGATCCAGCCCCAGCATTTT.